The rows below give T cell receptor beta chains drawn from one sample of a study of cytomegalovirus exposure and HLA in healthy donors. Generated by immunoSEQ multiplex PCR, the TCRdb table keeps only in-frame clones and is missing some. This sample carries about 60,000 clones, almost 97% of them seen once, and the ten largest clones take around 1%. What was sequenced was PBMCs. The receptors were sampled from a woman younger than 30 in good health and CMV-seronegative. CDR3s include the opening cysteine and the closing phenylalanine or tryptophan. Each record gives: D gene, clone size, V gene, J gene, CDR3 DNA, CDR3 protein. D genes are given only for firm matches. Part of the rows lack a size; the others show once, few, many or a class for expanded clones.

d_gene: TRBD2; abundance: .; v_gene: TRBV7-9; j_gene: TRBJ2-3; CDR3nt: TGTGCCAGCAGCGCCAGTAGCGGGGGGGCGGGAGATACGCAGTATTTT; CDR3aa: CASSASSGGAGDTQYF
d_gene: .; abundance: .; v_gene: TRBV28; j_gene: TRBJ1-1; CDR3nt: TGTGCCAGCAGTAAACAGGGATGGGGCACTGAAGCTTTCTTT; CDR3aa: CASSKQGWGTEAFF
d_gene: .; abundance: .; v_gene: TRBV19; j_gene: TRBJ1-2; CDR3nt: TGTGCCAGTAGTATCTTGGGGGCGGCTGACTATGGCTACACCTTC; CDR3aa: CASSILGAADYGYTF
d_gene: .; abundance: .; v_gene: TRBV25-1; j_gene: TRBJ2-1; CDR3nt: TGTGCCAGCAGTGAACGCCGGGGGACTGCGGTGGGTGAGCAGTTCTTC; CDR3aa: CASSERRGTAVGEQFF
d_gene: .; abundance: .; v_gene: TRBV21-1; j_gene: TRBJ1-1; CDR3nt: TGTGCCAGCAGCCCCCTGGCCGGGTGGGCTTTCTTT; CDR3aa: CASSPLAGWAFF
d_gene: .; abundance: once; v_gene: TRBV5-1; j_gene: TRBJ2-3; CDR3nt: TGCGCCAGCAGCTCGGTAGATACGCAGTATTTT; CDR3aa: CASSSVDTQYF
d_gene: .; abundance: .; v_gene: TRBV5-1; j_gene: TRBJ1-1; CDR3nt: TGCGCCAGCAGCGGGACCTACAGGGCGGCTGAAGCTTTCTTT; CDR3aa: CASSGTYRAAEAFF
d_gene: TRBD2; abundance: .; v_gene: TRBV7-9; j_gene: TRBJ2-2; CDR3nt: TGTGCCCAGACTAGCGGAGACACCGGGGAGCTGTTTTTT; CDR3aa: CAQTSGDTGELFF
d_gene: TRBD2; abundance: .; v_gene: TRBV10-3; j_gene: TRBJ2-7; CDR3nt: TGTGCCATCAGTGAGTCTGGGCTAGCGGGGGAGCAGTACTTC; CDR3aa: CAISESGLAGEQYF
d_gene: TRBD2; abundance: .; v_gene: TRBV9; j_gene: TRBJ2-1; CDR3nt: TGTGCCAGCAGCCCCGGTGGTAGCGGGAGGCGGCAGTTCTTC; CDR3aa: CASSPGGSGRRQFF
d_gene: .; abundance: .; v_gene: TRBV27; j_gene: TRBJ2-7; CDR3nt: TGTGCCAGCAGTACTGGGCCAACCTACGAGCAGTACTTC; CDR3aa: CASSTGPTYEQYF
d_gene: .; abundance: .; v_gene: TRBV27; j_gene: TRBJ2-7; CDR3nt: TGTGCCAGCAGTTTATCATCACCGGACGAGCAGTACTTC; CDR3aa: CASSLSSPDEQYF
d_gene: .; abundance: .; v_gene: TRBV10-3; j_gene: TRBJ2-3; CDR3nt: TGTGCCACTGAGCGAGACCGGCCTGATACGCAGTATTTT; CDR3aa: CATERDRPDTQYF
d_gene: .; abundance: .; v_gene: TRBV6-5; j_gene: TRBJ2-7; CDR3nt: TGTGCCAGCGGGGGGTCCCACGAGCAGTACTTC; CDR3aa: CASGGSHEQYF
d_gene: TRBD1; abundance: once; v_gene: TRBV11-2; j_gene: TRBJ2-1; CDR3nt: TGTGCCAGCAGCTCCTACCGGACAGGGTCCCACAATGAGCAGTTCTTC; CDR3aa: CASSSYRTGSHNEQFF
d_gene: TRBD1; abundance: .; v_gene: TRBV28; j_gene: TRBJ1-4; CDR3nt: TGTGCCAGCAGTTTTCTACAGGGGTCTAATGAAAAACTGTTTTTT; CDR3aa: CASSFLQGSNEKLFF
d_gene: .; abundance: .; v_gene: TRBV28; j_gene: TRBJ2-7; CDR3nt: TGTGCCAGCAGTTTACACACAGTCCGCGACGAGCAGTACTTC; CDR3aa: CASSLHTVRDEQYF
d_gene: TRBD1; abundance: .; v_gene: TRBV6-4; j_gene: TRBJ2-3; CDR3nt: TGTGCCAGCAGTGAGGGACAGGGGGCAGATACGCAGTATTTT; CDR3aa: CASSEGQGADTQYF
d_gene: .; abundance: .; v_gene: TRBV18; j_gene: TRBJ2-7; CDR3nt: TGTGCCAGCTCACCTTCACTTGACGAGCAGTACTTC; CDR3aa: CASSPSLDEQYF
d_gene: TRBD2; abundance: .; v_gene: TRBV7-3; j_gene: TRBJ2-1; CDR3nt: TGTGCCAGCAGCCCGGCTAGCGGCAATGAGCAGTTCTTC; CDR3aa: CASSPASGNEQFF
d_gene: .; abundance: .; v_gene: TRBV21-1; j_gene: TRBJ1-5; CDR3nt: TGTGGCACTCCGGCAGGCCAAAAGCCCCAGCATTTT; CDR3aa: CGTPAGQKPQHF
d_gene: .; abundance: .; v_gene: TRBV18; j_gene: TRBJ1-4; CDR3nt: TGTGCCAGCTCACCCGGACTTTCAGCTACTAATGAAAAACTGTTTTTT; CDR3aa: CASSPGLSATNEKLFF
d_gene: .; abundance: .; v_gene: TRBV7-9; j_gene: TRBJ2-7; CDR3nt: TGTGCCAGCAGGACAAGCGGAGCCGGGCGGCGAGAGCAGTACTTC; CDR3aa: CASRTSGAGRREQYF
d_gene: .; abundance: .; v_gene: TRBV6-4; j_gene: TRBJ2-3; CDR3nt: TGTGCCAGCAGTGACTCTCCTACAGATACGCAGTATTTT; CDR3aa: CASSDSPTDTQYF
d_gene: .; abundance: .; v_gene: TRBV7-9; j_gene: TRBJ1-3; CDR3nt: TGTGCCAGCAGCCCCCGGCCGGGTGCTGGAAACACCATATATTTT; CDR3aa: CASSPRPGAGNTIYF
d_gene: .; abundance: .; v_gene: TRBV7-2; j_gene: TRBJ2-5; CDR3nt: TGTGCCAGCAGCCCCCAGGGGTGGGAGACCCAGTACTTC; CDR3aa: CASSPQGWETQYF
d_gene: TRBD2; abundance: .; v_gene: TRBV9; j_gene: TRBJ2-3; CDR3nt: TGTGCCAGCAGCGTAGACCCCGGGACTAGCGGACCCACAGATACGCAGTATTTT; CDR3aa: CASSVDPGTSGPTDTQYF
d_gene: .; abundance: .; v_gene: TRBV7-2; j_gene: TRBJ2-7; CDR3nt: TGTGCCAGCAGCTTAGCCAGGGATGTCGGGCAGTACTTC; CDR3aa: CASSLARDVGQYF
d_gene: .; abundance: .; v_gene: TRBV6-6; j_gene: TRBJ2-3; CDR3nt: TGTGCCAGCAGTTCTGGGGAGACAGATACGCAGTATTTT; CDR3aa: CASSSGETDTQYF
d_gene: .; abundance: .; v_gene: TRBV5-1; j_gene: TRBJ2-3; CDR3nt: TGCGCCAGCAGCTTGGTTTCTAGCAGCCGCACAGATACGCAGTATTTT; CDR3aa: CASSLVSSSRTDTQYF
d_gene: .; abundance: .; v_gene: TRBV4-3; j_gene: TRBJ2-7; CDR3nt: TGCGCCAGCAGCCAAGAGCCGGGCAGGGGAGCCTACGAGCAGTACTTC; CDR3aa: CASSQEPGRGAYEQYF
d_gene: TRBD1; abundance: .; v_gene: TRBV28; j_gene: TRBJ2-1; CDR3nt: TGTGCCAGCAGCACCCGGGACAGGGGGGTCAGGGAGCAGTTCTTC; CDR3aa: CASSTRDRGVREQFF
d_gene: .; abundance: .; v_gene: TRBV29-1; j_gene: TRBJ2-1; CDR3nt: TGCAGCGTTGGACTTCTAGGTGAGCAGTTCTTC; CDR3aa: CSVGLLGEQFF
d_gene: .; abundance: .; v_gene: TRBV5-1; j_gene: TRBJ2-3; CDR3nt: TGCGCCAGCAGCTTGGTCCGGGGTAGCACAGATACGCAGTATTTT; CDR3aa: CASSLVRGSTDTQYF
d_gene: .; abundance: .; v_gene: TRBV12-2; j_gene: TRBJ2-1; CDR3nt: TGTGCAAGCCCGGGGGGACTAGCGCATTACAATGAGCAGTTCTTC; CDR3aa: CASPGGLAHYNEQFF
d_gene: .; abundance: .; v_gene: TRBV6-5; j_gene: TRBJ1-1; CDR3nt: TGTGCCAGCAGACGGACAGCGAACACTGAAGCTTTCTTT; CDR3aa: CASRRTANTEAFF
d_gene: TRBD2; abundance: .; v_gene: TRBV5-1; j_gene: TRBJ2-7; CDR3nt: TGCGCCAGCAGCTTAAGCGGGACTAGCGACTACGAGCAGTACTTC; CDR3aa: CASSLSGTSDYEQYF
d_gene: .; abundance: .; v_gene: TRBV9; j_gene: TRBJ2-3; CDR3nt: TGTGCCAGCAGCCCCAGGGGCGGGAGCGCAGATACGCAGTATTTT; CDR3aa: CASSPRGGSADTQYF
d_gene: .; abundance: .; v_gene: TRBV29-1; j_gene: TRBJ2-5; CDR3nt: TGCAGCGTTCGACAGGGCCGGGGGGAGACCCAGTACTTC; CDR3aa: CSVRQGRGETQYF
d_gene: .; abundance: .; v_gene: TRBV5-1; j_gene: TRBJ2-5; CDR3nt: TGCGCCAGCAGCTTGCTGCCCCCGGTCGCGGGCCCTGAGACCCAGTACTTC; CDR3aa: CASSLLPPVAGPETQYF
d_gene: .; abundance: .; v_gene: TRBV9; j_gene: TRBJ2-7; CDR3nt: TGTGCCAGCAGCCCCGGTGGGAGTTACGAGCAGTACTTC; CDR3aa: CASSPGGSYEQYF
d_gene: TRBD2; abundance: .; v_gene: TRBV28; j_gene: TRBJ2-7; CDR3nt: TGTGGATCTAGGGGTAGCGGGTCCTCCGGCTCCTACGAGCAGTACTTC; CDR3aa: CGSRGSGSSGSYEQYF
d_gene: TRBD1; abundance: .; v_gene: TRBV5-8; j_gene: TRBJ2-1; CDR3nt: TGTGCCAGCAGCTTGTTAGGACAGGGTGGGGATGAGCAGTTCTTC; CDR3aa: CASSLLGQGGDEQFF